This TCR beta chain was retrieved from a study of shared clonotypes between healthy human individuals. Study background: Donors, aged 18 to 49, were two women and three men.

CDR1 ENHRY and CDR2 SYGVKD come from the germline V gene. Unmatched junction bases numbered 5, after V lost 3 bases and J lost 1 base. The CDR3 is 15 amino acids. Assay: immunoSEQ multiplex PCR; the TCRdb copy retains only in-frame clones and omits some. The table includes some 2.4 million clones, 80% to 95% detected once. Source material: naive CD4+ T cells from PBMCs. Stated subset: CD45RA+ positively selected. The chain is built from TRBV10-3 and TRBJ1-1; 7 bases align to TRBD1. This sequence originates from a man aged 18 to 29 in good health. Some clones in this sample may be carry-over from other donors' samples. CDR3 nucleotide sequence: TGTGCCATCAGTGATAATTCAGGGGGGAACACTGAAGCTTTCTTT. This encodes CAISDNSGGNTEAFF.